This T cell receptor (beta chain) is from a study of blood T cell repertoires in COVID-19. Study details: The origin of the acute and convalescent COVID-19 samples was the United States, Italy and Spain. Sources were T cells, B-cell-depleted T cells, or PBMCs; the material itself was cDNA or gDNA.

Authors' data handling: Researchers report that nucleated cell counts were estimated from reference gene primer amplification. Measured with immunoSEQ multiplex PCR; TCRdb has only the in-frame clones, and not every one. V and J calls and clone size come straight from that table; D and trimming were deduced from the DNA. The sample lists roughly 55,000 clones, roughly 87% occurring once. The CDR3 loop spans 14 amino acids. Between the trimmed V and J ends, which lost 7 bases and 9 bases, there was a span of 19 bases. Germline V gives CDR1 MNHEY, CDR2 SMNVEV (reference sequence). Input material: peripheral blood. V is TRBV27 and J is TRBJ2-1; no clear D gene. The receptor was derived from a woman aged 55-70 years with acute or convalescent COVID-19. The DNA of the CDR3 is TGTGCCAGCAAACTGACTGGCCGTATCGGTGAGCAGTTCTTC. It translates to CASKLTGRIGEQFF.